This TCR beta chain was identified during a study of T-cell reconstitution after alpha-beta-depleted transplantation in children. General study points: T-cell numbers and diversity, one year after transplant, stemmed largely from T cells that were newly produced. For some patients, TCRbeta diversity was high at day 60 because of recipient T cells and thymic progenitors that survived.

Preparation of the TCRbeta library used unique molecular identifiers. TCRdb analysed the PCR reads with MiXCR anew, one entry per CDR3 protein. The sample has 330,000 or so distinct CDR3 sequences; 10% are singletons. The CDR3 length is 13 residues. CDR1 and CDR2 (germline): SGHRS, YFSETQ. The germline V and J ends were trimmed by 3 bases and 8 bases, with 9 bases remaining between them. There are many counts of this clonotype. Its specificity is not known. Source: PBMCs, taken before TCRalphabeta/CD19-depleted stem cell transplant. This sequence was found in a boy under two years old with acute myeloid leukemia, due to receive a stem cell transplant. The genes are TRBV5-1 and TRBJ1-6, with no clear D. The DNA of the CDR3 is TGCGCCAGCAGCTGGACCTCGGATTCACCCCTCCACTTT. Amino acid sequence: CASSWTSDSPLHF.